This T cell receptor beta chain was captured in a study of blood T cell repertoires in COVID-19. This clone was picked up one time. The V and J ends lost 3 bases and 8 bases respectively, with 13 bases between them. Looked up from germline, CDR1 is MGHDK and CDR2 is SYGVNS. The CDR3 length is 14 residues. In the authors' workflow: How many nucleated cells were present was estimated from reference gene primer amplification. Method: immunoSEQ multiplex PCR; TCRdb's copy keeps in-frame clones and lacks some. The DNA gave D and trimming, while V, J and clone size come from that table. Among 250,000 to 300,000 clones, roughly four fifths were seen once, and the ten largest hold about 5%.

This TCR was recovered from a man between 35 and 55 years old who had been exposed to COVID-19. The rearrangement uses TRBV25-1 and TRBJ1-4, with D perhaps TRBD1 (6 bases). The specimen was PBMCs or T cells enriched from blood (not recorded which). This chain's CDR3 is CASSEMTGPEKLFF. In nucleotides, the CDR3 is TGTGCCAGCAGTGAGATGACAGGCCCCGAAAAACTGTTTTTT.